This is a list of T cell receptor beta chains from one sample in a study of human T cells and chemical hapten exposure. TCRdb re-derived calls from the RACE reads in MiXCR, one entry per CDR3 protein. The data show more than 35,000 distinct CDR3 sequences, over 9.5% seen once. The material was whole blood, obtained in connection with sensitization to the hapten diphenylcyclopropenone (DPC). These receptors all come from a woman between 35 and 50 years old with alopecia areata. Some clones in this sample may be carry-over from other donors' samples. Each CDR3 is given with its conserved first and last residue. D genes are given only for firm matches. For some rows the clone size is stated as once, few or many, or as a class when expanded; others skip it.

size,J,V,D,length,DNA,CDR3
NA,TRBJ2-2,TRBV15,NA,11,TGTGCCACCAGCGAGACCGGGGAGCTGTTTTTT,CATSETGELFF
many,TRBJ2-2,TRBV27,NA,13,TGTGCCAGCAGTTTAGGATGGGCCGGGGAGCTGTTTTTT,CASSLGWAGELFF
few,TRBJ1-2,TRBV4-3,NA,15,TGCGCCAGCAGCCGCGAAGAGGGGGGCTACTATGGCTACACCTTC,CASSREEGGYYGYTF
NA,TRBJ1-4,TRBV4-1,NA,14,TGCGCCAGCAGCGGCCAGGGTACTAATGAAAAACTGTTTTTT,CASSGQGTNEKLFF
NA,TRBJ2-1,TRBV9,TRBD2,17,TGTGCCAGCAGCGTCGGGACTAGCGGAGCGGGATACAATGAGCAGTTCTTC,CASSVGTSGAGYNEQFF
NA,TRBJ1-2,TRBV11-2,NA,13,TGTGCCAGCAGCTTAGAGGGTACAGGGCCCTACACCTTC,CASSLEGTGPYTF
NA,TRBJ2-1,TRBV5-6,TRBD2,12,TGTGCCAGCAGCGCAGGACTAGCGGAGCAGTTCTTC,CASSAGLAEQFF
few,TRBJ1-1,TRBV20-1,NA,12,TGCAGTGCTAGAGATGCTAGGGAGGCCGCTTTCTTT,CSARDAREAAFF
many,TRBJ2-5,TRBV6-1,NA,14,TGTGCCAGCAGTGTCGCTAGCGTTGCAGAGACCCAGTACTTC,CASSVASVAETQYF
NA,TRBJ1-2,TRBV24-1,NA,13,TGTGCCACCAGTGGTCCCCAGGGGACTGGCTACACCTTC,CATSGPQGTGYTF
NA,TRBJ1-2,TRBV7-2,NA,11,TGTGCCAGCAGCTCGTACTATGGCTACACCTTC,CASSSYYGYTF
many,TRBJ2-7,TRBV9,NA,15,TGTGCCAGCAGCGTAGCAGACAGAGGCCCCTACGAGCAGTACTTC,CASSVADRGPYEQYF
many,TRBJ2-1,TRBV10-3,TRBD2,17,TGTGCCATCAGTGCGTCCCCAATTGGACTAGCGGGGGGCAAGCAGTTCTTC,CAISASPIGLAGGKQFF
few,TRBJ2-2,TRBV11-2,NA,13,TGTGCCAGCAGCTTAGAAGGTACCGGGGAGCTGTTTTTT,CASSLEGTGELFF